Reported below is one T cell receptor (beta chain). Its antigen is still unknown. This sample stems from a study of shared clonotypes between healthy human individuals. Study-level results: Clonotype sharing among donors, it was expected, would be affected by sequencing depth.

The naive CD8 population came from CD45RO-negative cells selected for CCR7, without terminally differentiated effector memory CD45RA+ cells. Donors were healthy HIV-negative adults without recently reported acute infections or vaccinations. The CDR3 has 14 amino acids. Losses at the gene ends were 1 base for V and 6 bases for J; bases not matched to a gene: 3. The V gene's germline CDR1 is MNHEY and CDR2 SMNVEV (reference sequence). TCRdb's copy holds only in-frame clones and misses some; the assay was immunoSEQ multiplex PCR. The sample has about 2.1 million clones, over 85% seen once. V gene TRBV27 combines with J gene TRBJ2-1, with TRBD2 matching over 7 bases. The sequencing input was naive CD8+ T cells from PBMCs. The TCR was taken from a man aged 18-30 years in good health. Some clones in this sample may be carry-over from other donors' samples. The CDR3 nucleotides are TGTGCCAGCAGTTTATTGGGGACTATCAATGAGCAGTTCTTC. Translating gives CASSLLGTINEQFF.